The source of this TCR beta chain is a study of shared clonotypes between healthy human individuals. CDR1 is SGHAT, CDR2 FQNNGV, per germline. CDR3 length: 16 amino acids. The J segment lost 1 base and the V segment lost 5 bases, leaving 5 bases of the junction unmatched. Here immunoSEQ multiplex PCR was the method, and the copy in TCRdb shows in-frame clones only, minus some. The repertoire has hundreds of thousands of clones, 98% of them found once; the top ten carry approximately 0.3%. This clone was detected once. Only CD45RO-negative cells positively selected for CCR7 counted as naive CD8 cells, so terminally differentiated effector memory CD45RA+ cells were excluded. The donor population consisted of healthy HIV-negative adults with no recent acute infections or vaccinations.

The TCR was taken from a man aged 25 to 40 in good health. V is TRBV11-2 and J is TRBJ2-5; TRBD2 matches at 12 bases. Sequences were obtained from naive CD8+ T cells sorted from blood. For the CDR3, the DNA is TGTGCCAGCAGCCTGAGGACTAGCGGGGTCCAAGAGACCCAGTACTTC. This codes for CASSLRTSGVQETQYF.